The next 18 T cell receptor beta chains were all read from a single sample in a study of T cells in women clearing cervical HPV infection. The table came from immunoSEQ multiplex PCR; TCRdb's copy has only in-frame clones and leaves some out. Its listing shows 20,000 to 25,000 clones. Sample: blood buffy coat. These receptors originate from a woman between 18 and 75 years old with a cervical HPV16 infection that either progressed to CIN3+ or cleared (not recorded which).

A word on this clone: The CDR3 goes on 3 residues after the read ends, and that part is filled in from the germline J gene. This rearrangement joins TRBV19 to TRBJ2-2; a possible D gene is TRBD1 (5 bases). Germline V CDR1 and CDR2: LNHDA, SQIVND (reference sequence). This CDR3 region has 13 residues. The chain's CDR3 is CASSIPGANVLFF. CDR3 bases read: TGTGCCAGTAGTATCCCTGGGGCCAACGTG.

For this clone: The read comes to an end 3 residues before the CDR3 does, leaving the germline J gene to fill in the end. The chain joins TRBV2 to TRBJ2-2; 8 bases are shared with TRBD1. The CDR3 length is 14 residues. In germline, CDR1 is SNHLY, CDR2 FYNNEI. With 7 bases clipped from V and 7 bases from J, the junction kept 8 bases outside the gene matches. The sequenced part of the CDR3 DNA is TGTGCCAGCAAGACCCCGACAGGGGTCGGGGAG. Translated: CASKTPTGVGE. The CDR3 reads in full as CASKTPTGVGELFF. Full variable domain (missing parts from reference TRBV2 and TRBJ2-2): EPEVTQTPSHQVTQMGQEVILRCVPISNHLYFYWYRQILGQKVEFLVSFYNNEISEKSEIFDDQFSVERPDGSNFTLKIRSTKLEDSAMYFCASKTPTGVGELFFGEGSRLTVL.

Comment on this clone: The read stops 3 residues short of the end of the CDR3; the missing end is completed from the germline J gene. The chain links TRBV14 to TRBJ1-6; no firm D call. The ends were cut back, 0 bases at V and 0 bases at J, with 6 bases in the middle. Germline V gives CDR1 SGHDN, CDR2 FVKESK. The length of the CDR3 is 16 residues. The CDR3 bases that were read are TGTGCCAGCAGCCAAGACGGTTCCTCCTATAATTCACCC. The encoded protein is CASSQDGSSYNSP. The entire CDR3 reads CASSQDGSSYNSPLHF.

Notes on this clone: The read terminates 3 residues ahead of where the CDR3 ends, so the germline J gene completes it. The V gene is TRBV19, the J gene TRBJ1-6, with TRBD1 as a possible D gene (5 bases). This CDR3 has 14 residues. Germline loops: CDR1 LNHDA, CDR2 SQIVND (reference sequence). Trimming took 6 bases from V and 7 from J, leaving 13 bases between them. Incomplete CDR3 DNA: TGTGCCAGTAGGGACGGGGGAATCAATTCACCC. It codes for CASRDGGINSP. The complete CDR3 reads CASRDGGINSPLHF.

Comments on this clone: The CDR3 end falls 3 residues outside the read, so it is completed with the germline J gene. V and J are TRBV29-1 and TRBJ2-1; 8 nucleotides align to TRBD2. This CDR3 region has 14 residues. Germline lookup yields CDR1 SQVTM and CDR2 ANQGSEA. Trimming removed 6 bases from V and 6 bases from J; junction bases left unmatched: 10. CDR3 sequence reads: CSVDVTRGGNEQFF. Partial CDR3 DNA: TGCAGCGTGGACGTGACTCGGGGGGGCAATGAG.

A word on this clone: The read gets to within 3 residues of the CDR3 end, and the germline J gene fills in the rest. This chain connects TRBV7-6 to TRBJ2-3, with D possibly matching TRBD1 (5 bases). Trimming took off 1 base at V and 0 bases at J, with 8 bases between the two ends. Germline V gene data show CDR1 as SGHVS and CDR2 as FNYEAQ. The CDR3 is 15 amino acids. The CDR3 bases that were read are TGTGCCAGCAGCTTAGGACAGTATAGCACAGATACG. This codes for CASSLGQYSTDT. The entire CDR3 reads CASSLGQYSTDTQYF.

In the case of this clone: Read sequence stops 3 residues before the CDR3 end, and the germline J gene provides the missing end. The genes are TRBV6-1 and TRBJ1-2, with D unclear. Per germline, CDR1 MNHNS and CDR2 SASEGT. The length of the CDR3 is 13 residues. The CDR3 reads CASSGTYSYDYTF. CDR3 DNA (partial): TGTGCCAGCAGTGGGACTTACTCCTACGAC.

As for this clone: The read halts 3 residues ahead of the CDR3 end, with the missing end drawn from the germline J gene. Other DNA sequences from this sample encode an identical CDR3 as well. V and J are TRBV7-6 and TRBJ1-2, with 7 bases that match TRBD1. The length of the CDR3 is 13 residues. Germline V gene data show CDR1 as SGHVS and CDR2 as FNYEAQ. This CDR3 reads CASSTSQGGDYTF. The sequenced CDR3 bases are TGTGCCAGCAGCACGTCCCAGGGGGGCGAC.

For this clone: The CDR3 end lies 3 residues beyond the end of the read and is filled in from the germline J gene. The chain carries TRBV29-1 and TRBJ1-5; the match to TRBD1 covers 7 bases. The V gene end was trimmed by 6 bases and the J gene end by 7 bases; junction bases not matched to a gene: 9. Germline V CDR1 and CDR2: SQVTM, ANQGSEA. There are 13 residues in the CDR3. The CDR3 protein is CSVKTGSGQPQHF. The sequenced part of the CDR3 DNA is TGCAGCGTGAAGACAGGGAGTGGGCAGCCC.

About this clone itself: Sequencing ends 3 residues short of the CDR3 end; the germline J gene provides the rest. The V and J genes are TRBV20-1 and TRBJ2-5; D remains unclear. The CDR3 loop spans 13 amino acids. Trimming left V 8 bases short and J 3 bases short, with 16 bases between. Germline V gene lookup returns CDR1 DFQATT and CDR2 SNEGSKA (reference sequence). The sequenced part of the CDR3 DNA is TGCAGTCAGGATTCGTGGCTCGAAGAGACC. It translates to CSQDSWLEET. The CDR3 in full is CSQDSWLEETQYF.

On this clone itself: The read is 3 residues too short to cover the CDR3 end, so that end is filled in from the germline J gene. J is TRBJ2-7 and V is TRBV4-2; 8 positions match TRBD2. Trimming cost V 4 bases and J 2 bases; bases outside gene matches: 7. The CDR3 has 15 amino acids. From germline, CDR1 is LGHNA and CDR2 YNFKEQ. CDR3 DNA, as far as it was read: TGTGCCAGCAGCCCCTCAGCGGGAGTCCCCTACGAG. As protein: CASSPSAGVPYE. The full CDR3 is CASSPSAGVPYEQYF.

Regarding this clone: The read is 3 residues too short to cover the CDR3 end, so that end is filled in from the germline J gene. V and J are TRBV6-1 and TRBJ1-2; weak D call: TRBD1 (5 bases). CDR3 length: 17 amino acids. Germline V lookup: CDR1 MNHNS, CDR2 SASEGT. CDR3 DNA (partial): TGTGCCAGCAGTGAATTGTGGGGCAAGACCTCCTACAATGAC. It translates to CASSELWGKTSYND. The entire CDR3 reads CASSELWGKTSYNDYTF.

As regards this clone: The read terminates 3 residues before the CDR3 end, so the remaining end is supplied by the germline J gene. This chain connects TRBV5-1 to TRBJ2-5, with TRBD2 as a possible D gene (6 bases). Trimming removed 6 bases from V and 1 base from J, with 16 bases in between. CDR1 is SGHRS, CDR2 YFSETQ, per germline. The CDR3 extends over 15 amino acids. The CDR3 region is CASIGGSPFQETQYF. The covered CDR3 bases are TGCGCCAGCATTGGGGGGAGTCCATTCCAAGAGACC.

As concerns this clone: The CDR3 is cut off 3 residues early in the read; its end comes from the germline J gene. This sequence joins TRBV18 and TRBJ1-1, with 7 bases matching TRBD1. Trimming at V came to 3 bases and at J to 1 base, leaving 2 bases not matched to a gene. Germline V gene sequence: CDR1 KGHSH, CDR2 LQKENI. The CDR3 consists of 14 residues. CDR3 residues: CASSPDRTNTEAFF. Incomplete CDR3 DNA: TGTGCCAGCTCACCGGACAGGACGAACACTGAA.

Remarks on this clone: The CDR3 is cut off 3 residues early in the read; its end comes from the germline J gene. The rearrangement links TRBV20-1 to TRBJ2-3, with a weak D call TRBD1 (5 bases). Per the germline V gene, CDR1 is DFQATT and CDR2 is SNEGSKA (reference sequence). The CDR3 runs 14 residues. The V end lost 0 bases, the J end lost 3 bases, and 10 bases lay between the germline ends. CDR3 residues: CSARDSTETDTQYF. Incomplete CDR3 DNA: TGCAGTGCTAGAGATTCGACAGAGACAGATACG.

Details on this clone: Coverage ceases 3 residues before the CDR3 finishes, and the germline J gene fills in the end. The J gene is TRBJ1-2, the V gene TRBV2; 9 nucleotides line up with TRBD1. V was clipped by 6 bases and J by 4 bases; unmatched bases: 6. The CDR3 totals 14 residues. Germline CDR1 SNHLY, CDR2 FYNNEI. Partial CDR3 DNA: TGTGCCAGCAGCAGGACAGGGGAGGGCTATGGC. Residues: CASSRTGEGYG. The CDR3 in full is CASSRTGEGYGYTF.

Its frequency marks this clone as medium-sized. The CDR3 end is not reached by the read, which stops 3 residues before it; the germline J gene fills it in. J is TRBJ1-5 and V is TRBV18; no clear D. Germline assignment: CDR1 KGHSH and CDR2 LQKENI. The CDR3 has 13 residues. Trimming stripped 4 bases from V and 5 bases from J, with 9 bases between. The CDR3 DNA, read in part, is TGTGCCAGCTCACGCGGGTATGATCAGCCC. This gives the protein CASSRGYDQP. The CDR3, in full, reads CASSRGYDQPQHF.

About this clone: The CDR3 end lies 3 residues beyond the end of the read and is filled in from the germline J gene. The chain combines TRBV30 with TRBJ1-3; D unclear. CDR3 length: 15 residues. V was trimmed by 5 bases and J by 0 bases, leaving 14 bases between them. The germline V gene encodes CDR1 GTSNPN and CDR2 SVGIG (reference sequence). CDR3 sequence: CAWHPRDNSGNTIYF. The DNA read from the CDR3 is TGTGCCTGGCACCCCCGAGACAACTCTGGAAACACC. Based on the CDR3 plus reference TRBV30 and TRBJ1-3, the full variable domain is SQTIHQWPATLVQPVGSPLSLECTVEGTSNPNLYWYRQAAGRGLQLLFYSVGIGQISSEVPQNLSASRPQDRQFILSSKKLLLSDSGFYLCAWHPRDNSGNTIYFGEGSWLTVV.